This note documents a single T cell receptor beta chain sequence. The antigen is not known. The junction departs from the called germline gene at one end, perhaps through a read error. These data are taken from a study of glioma-infiltrating T cells. Across the study: Low-grade gliomas were grade II; glioblastomas were grade IV at initial diagnosis. Notes on the study in general: Tissue-blood divergence was below expectation in non-neoplastic patients, above in gliomas. CDR3 overlap between tissue and blood was very small.

The iRepertoire nested amplicon-rescue multiplex PCR amplified TCR alpha and beta CDR3s from RNA. MiXCR, run by TCRdb on the multiplex PCR reads, gives a single entry per CDR3 protein. The data hold approximately 400,000 distinct CDR3 sequences, with roughly two fifths observed a single time. The CDR3 totals 14 residues. The chain links TRBV12-3 or TRBV12-4 to TRBJ2-7, with TRBD2 as a possible D gene (6 bases). This sequence was found in a human donor with low-grade glioma or glioblastoma, undergoing nonglioma brain surgery, or in good health (not recorded which). Sample: glioma tissue, nonneoplastic brain tissue, or PBMCs (not recorded which). CDR3 sequence reads: CASSFGSGSYEQYF. DNA for the CDR3: TGTGCCAGCAGTTTCGGGAGTGGCTCCTACGAACAGTACTTC.